This entry is about one T cell receptor beta chain. V lost 1 base, J lost 2 bases, and 16 bases lay in between. The germline V gene has CDR1 MNHNS and CDR2 SASEGT. This CDR3 contains 17 residues. The sample comes from a study of sequential checkpoint blockade in melanoma. About the research overall: Arm A got nivolumab then ipilimumab; arm B the reverse, 1:1. After both sequences, patients received maintenance nivolumab.

This sample's treatment: randomized to nivolumab then ipilimumab (arm A) or the reverse (arm B). Patients had received no earlier DNA-damaging chemotherapy. Live CD3+CD8+ CD19− CD56− cells were sorted from PBMCs. Libraries were prepared by immunoSEQ multiplex PCR; TCRdb keeps only in-frame clonotypes and omits some of them. There are about 25,000 clones in the sample; roughly 80% occur only once, and more than 20% lies in the top ten. This receptor was taken from a human donor with melanoma. The rearrangement uses TRBV6-1 and TRBJ2-3; no definite D call. Sequencing was performed on CD8+ T cells sorted from blood (inferred from file names), taken from a patient given nivolumab and ipilimumab in sequence. The CDR3 here is CASSEEENSFPTDTQYF. The CDR3, as DNA: TGTGCCAGCAGTGAAGAGGAAAACAGTTTCCCCACAGATACGCAGTATTTT.